This TCR beta chain was obtained from a study of blood T cells in healthy people across ages. In its sample, this clonotype was seen a few times. The CDR3 consists of 13 residues. The V gene end was trimmed by 2 bases and the J gene end by 6 bases; junction bases not matched to a gene: 3. Germline lookup yields CDR1 SQVTM and CDR2 ANQGSEA. Sample-barcoded 5' priming and a J-beta primer mix drove a second PCR of roughly 6 to 12 cycles. A single record per CDR3 protein comes from TCRdb applying MiXCR to the 5' RACE reads. Among approximately 800,000 distinct CDR3 sequences, more than 45% were seen once, and the ten largest hold over 20%.

The chain couples TRBV29-1 to TRBJ1-2; 10 bases line up with TRBD1. The sample was blood. This sequence was found in a man younger than 40 in good health. In nucleotides, the CDR3 is TGCAGCGTTGAATCGGGGACAGGGGATGGCTACACCTTC. Residues: CSVESGTGDGYTF.